The text below deals with one TCR beta chain. Its antigen is not known. The CDR3 spans 15 residues. CDR1 is MNHEY, CDR2 SMNVEV, per germline (reference sequence). The V gene end was trimmed by 4 bases and the J gene end by 5 bases; junction bases not matched to a gene: 5. This entry is derived from a study of Graves' ophthalmopathy and Graves' hyperthyroidism. Study-wide results and caveats: For predicting ophthalmopathy progression, the model had 70.59% sensitivity and nearly 75% specificity. Blood also harbored most expanded thyroid clonotypes above 0.001 frequency.

PBMCs stemmed from around 9 ml of fresh peripheral blood. Amplification targeted the TCR beta CDR3 regions, with RNA transcripts as the source material. Scientists carried out first-round RT-PCR using HTBI primers and then a second-round multiplex PCR. One entry per CDR3 protein, called by TCRdb with MiXCR from the multiplex PCR reads. The sample carries about 220,000 distinct CDR3 sequences, 20% to 25% recorded once. The chain recombines TRBV27 with TRBJ1-5, with 10 bases fitting TRBD1. The origin of this receptor is a woman in her fifties or sixties with Graves' ophthalmopathy. Material for sequencing was peripheral blood. The CDR3 DNA sequence: TGTGCCAGCAGTTCCGGACAGGGGGAACATCAGCCCCAGCATTTT. Its protein is CASSSGQGEHQPQHF.